A single TCR beta chain is shown here with its context. Germline V CDR1 and CDR2: GTSNPN, SVGIG (reference sequence). The CDR3 is 14 amino acids. V was trimmed by 4 bases and J by 0 bases, leaving 9 bases between them. Under the authors' procedure: It was from reference gene primer amplification that nucleated cell counts were estimated. Using immunoSEQ multiplex PCR, the repertoire was profiled, and TCRdb retains in-frame clones only, with some absent. The V and J calls and clone size were taken over from that table, and D and trimming were inferred from the DNA. The repertoire includes about 39,000 clones, 85% of them detected once, and about 4% sits in the top ten. This sample is drawn from a study of blood T cell repertoires in COVID-19. About the study: Samples of COVID-19 (acute and convalescent) were obtained from the United States, Italy and Spain. T cells, B-cell-depleted T cells, or PBMCs provided the cDNA or gDNA that served as material.

Sequenced: peripheral blood. This receptor was obtained from a man in his fifties or sixties with acute or convalescent COVID-19. The rearrangement joins TRBV30 to TRBJ2-2, with unresolved D. CDR3 in amino acids: CAWTPRANTGELFF. The CDR3 coding sequence is TGTGCCTGGACCCCACGCGCGAACACCGGGGAGCTGTTTTTT.